This TCR beta chain was retrieved from a study of blood T cells in healthy people across ages. In germline, CDR1 is MNHNY, CDR2 SVGAGI (reference sequence). The CDR3 length is 16 residues. Trimming removed 0 bases at V and 6 bases at J, with 17 bases between. Alongside a J-beta primer mix, a sample-barcoded 5' primer served in a second PCR lasting roughly 6 to 12 cycles. TCRdb reprocessed the 5' RACE reads via MiXCR and lists one record per CDR3 protein. The top ten hold more than 2% of the sample, which has 1.5 million to 2 million distinct CDR3 sequences, roughly 50% seen once. The TCR was taken from a woman aged 40-49 years in good health. The specimen was blood. V and J are TRBV6-6 and TRBJ2-5; TRBD2 is a possible D gene (6 bases). The DNA for the CDR3 is TGTGCCAGCAGTTACTCGAAGTCGGGGGTGATAAAGACCCAGTACTTC. Translated: CASSYSKSGVIKTQYF.